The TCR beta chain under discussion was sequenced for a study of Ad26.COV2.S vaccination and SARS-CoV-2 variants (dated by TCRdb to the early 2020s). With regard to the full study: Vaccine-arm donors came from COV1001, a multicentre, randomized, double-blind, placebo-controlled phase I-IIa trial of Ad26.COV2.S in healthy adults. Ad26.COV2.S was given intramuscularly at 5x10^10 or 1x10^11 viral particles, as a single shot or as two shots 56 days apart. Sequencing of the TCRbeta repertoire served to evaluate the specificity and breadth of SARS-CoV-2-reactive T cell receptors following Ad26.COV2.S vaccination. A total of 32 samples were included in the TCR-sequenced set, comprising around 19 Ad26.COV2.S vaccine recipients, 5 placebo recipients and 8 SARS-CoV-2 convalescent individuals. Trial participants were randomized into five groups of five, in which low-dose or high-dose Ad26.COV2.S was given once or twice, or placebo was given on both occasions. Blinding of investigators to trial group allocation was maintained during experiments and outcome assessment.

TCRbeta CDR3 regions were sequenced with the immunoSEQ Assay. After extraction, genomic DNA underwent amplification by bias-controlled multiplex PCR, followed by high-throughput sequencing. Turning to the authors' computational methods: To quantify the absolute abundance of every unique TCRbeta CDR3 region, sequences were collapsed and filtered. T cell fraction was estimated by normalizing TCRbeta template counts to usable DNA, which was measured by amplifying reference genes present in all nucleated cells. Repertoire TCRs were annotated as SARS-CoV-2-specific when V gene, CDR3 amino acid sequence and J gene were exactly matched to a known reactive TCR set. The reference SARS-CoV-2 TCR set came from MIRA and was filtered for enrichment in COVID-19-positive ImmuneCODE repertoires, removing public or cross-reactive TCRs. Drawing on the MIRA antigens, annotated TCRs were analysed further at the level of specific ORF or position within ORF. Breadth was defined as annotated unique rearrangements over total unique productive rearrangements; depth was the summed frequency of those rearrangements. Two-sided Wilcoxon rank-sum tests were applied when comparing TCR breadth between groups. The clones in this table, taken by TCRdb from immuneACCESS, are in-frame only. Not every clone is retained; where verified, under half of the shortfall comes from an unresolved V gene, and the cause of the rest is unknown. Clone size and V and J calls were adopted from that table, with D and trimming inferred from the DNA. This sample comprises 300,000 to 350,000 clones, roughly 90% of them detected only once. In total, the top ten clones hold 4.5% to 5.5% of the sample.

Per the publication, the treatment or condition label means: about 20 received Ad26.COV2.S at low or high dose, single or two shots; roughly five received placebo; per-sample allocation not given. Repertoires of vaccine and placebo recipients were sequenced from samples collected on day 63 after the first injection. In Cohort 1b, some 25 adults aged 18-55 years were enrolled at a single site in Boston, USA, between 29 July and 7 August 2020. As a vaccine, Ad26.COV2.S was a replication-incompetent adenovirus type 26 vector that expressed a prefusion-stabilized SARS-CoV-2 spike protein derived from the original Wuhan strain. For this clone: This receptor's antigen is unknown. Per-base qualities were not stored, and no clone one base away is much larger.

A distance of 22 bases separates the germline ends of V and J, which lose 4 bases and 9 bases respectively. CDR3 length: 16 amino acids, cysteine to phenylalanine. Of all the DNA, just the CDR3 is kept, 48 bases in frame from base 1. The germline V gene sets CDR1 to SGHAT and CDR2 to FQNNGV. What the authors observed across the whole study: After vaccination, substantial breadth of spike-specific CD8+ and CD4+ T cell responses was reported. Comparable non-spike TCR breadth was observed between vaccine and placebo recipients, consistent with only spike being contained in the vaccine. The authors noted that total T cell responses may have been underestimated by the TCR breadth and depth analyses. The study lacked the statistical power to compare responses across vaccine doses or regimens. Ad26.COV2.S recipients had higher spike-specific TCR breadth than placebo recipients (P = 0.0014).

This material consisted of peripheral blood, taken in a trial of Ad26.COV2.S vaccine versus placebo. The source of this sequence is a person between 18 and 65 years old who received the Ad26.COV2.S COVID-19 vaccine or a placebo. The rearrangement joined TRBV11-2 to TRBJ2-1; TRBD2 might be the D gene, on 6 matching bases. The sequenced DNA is TGTGCCAGCAGCTCTACCCCCGGGACTGGGGGGACTGAGCAGTTCTTC. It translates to CASSSTPGTGGTEQFF.